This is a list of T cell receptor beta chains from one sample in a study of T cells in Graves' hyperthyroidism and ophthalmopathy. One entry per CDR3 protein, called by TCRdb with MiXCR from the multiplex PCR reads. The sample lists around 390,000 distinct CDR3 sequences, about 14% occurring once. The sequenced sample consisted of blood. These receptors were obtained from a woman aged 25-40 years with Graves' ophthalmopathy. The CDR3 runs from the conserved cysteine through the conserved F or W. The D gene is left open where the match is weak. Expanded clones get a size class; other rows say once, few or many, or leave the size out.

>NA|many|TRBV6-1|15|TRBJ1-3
TGTGCCAGCAGCCAAGCCTCAGGGGCCGGAAACACCATATATTTT
CASSQASGAGNTIYF
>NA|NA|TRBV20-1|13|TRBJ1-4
TGCAGTGCAAAATGGAGGGGGGTTGAAAAACTGTTTTTT
CSAKWRGVEKLFF
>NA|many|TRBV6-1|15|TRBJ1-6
TGTGCCAGCAGCGGAGAGGGACATGGGATTTCACCCCTCCACTTT
CASSGEGHGISPLHF
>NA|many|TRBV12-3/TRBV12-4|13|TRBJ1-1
TGTGCCAGCAGTGGCCAGGCCGGCACTGAAGCTTTCTTT
CASSGQAGTEAFF
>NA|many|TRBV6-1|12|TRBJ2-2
TGTGCCAGCAGGGGGAGCACCGGGGAGCTGTTTTTT
CASRGSTGELFF
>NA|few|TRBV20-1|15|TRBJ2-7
TGCAGTGCTAGCCCGCAGGGGTACCCCTCGGACGAGCAGTACTTC
CSASPQGYPSDEQYF
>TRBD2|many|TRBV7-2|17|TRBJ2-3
TGTGCCAGCAGCCGTCCGGCCCCTAGCGGGGTAAGGCGTACGCAGTATTTT
CASSRPAPSGVRRTQYF
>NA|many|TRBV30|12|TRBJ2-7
TGTGCCTGGAGTGTACTTGGATACGAGCAGTACTTC
CAWSVLGYEQYF
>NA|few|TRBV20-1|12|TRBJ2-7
TGCAGTGCTAATAGTAAAACCTACGAGCAGTACTTC
CSANSKTYEQYF
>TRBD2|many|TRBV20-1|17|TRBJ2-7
TGCAGTGCTACCCCCAGGACTAGCGGGGGGGCGTCCTACGAGCAGTACTTC
CSATPRTSGGASYEQYF
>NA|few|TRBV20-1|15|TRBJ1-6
TGCAGTGCTGGAGACAGACGCTCCTATAATTCACCCCTCCACTTT
CSAGDRRSYNSPLHF
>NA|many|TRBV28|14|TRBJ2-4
TGTGCCAGTCAGGGCGCCGACTCTAAAAACATTCAGTACTTC
CASQGADSKNIQYF
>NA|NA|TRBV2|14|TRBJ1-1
TGTGCCAGCAGTGATTGGGGCCAGAACACTGAAGCTTTCTTT
CASSDWGQNTEAFF
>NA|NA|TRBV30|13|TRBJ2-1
TGTGCCTGGAGTGTTGAGGGCTACAATGAGCAGTTCTTC
CAWSVEGYNEQFF
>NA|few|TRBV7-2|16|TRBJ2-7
TGTGCCAGCAGCTTCGCGGGGCCCCTAACGAACTACGAGCAGTACTTC
CASSFAGPLTNYEQYF
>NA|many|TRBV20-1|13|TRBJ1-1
TGCAGGCCCGACGAGGGGTTAGACACTGAAGCTTTCTTT
CRPDEGLDTEAFF
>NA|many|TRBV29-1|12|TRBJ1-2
TGCAGCGTTGAGCGGGGTTCCTATGGCTACACCTTC
CSVERGSYGYTF
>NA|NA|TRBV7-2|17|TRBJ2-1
TGTGCCAGCAGCGTATCGGGGTTATGGGACTCCTACAATGAGCAGTTCTTC
CASSVSGLWDSYNEQFF
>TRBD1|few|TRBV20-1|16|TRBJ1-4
TGCAGTGCTAGATCCGGACAGGCCGACACGAATGAAAAACTGTTTTTT
CSARSGQADTNEKLFF
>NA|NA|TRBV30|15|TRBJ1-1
TGTGCCTGGGGTAGTTGGGGGGGTTCGAACACTGAAGCTTCCTTT
CAWGSWGGSNTEASF
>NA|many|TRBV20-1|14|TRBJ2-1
TGCAGTGCTAGTAGGGGGGGGGCCAGAAATGAGCAGTTCTTC
CSASRGGARNEQFF
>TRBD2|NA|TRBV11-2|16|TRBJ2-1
TGTGCCAGCAGCATTCGTTCTAGCGGCCGCTACAATGAGCAGTTCTTC
CASSIRSSGRYNEQFF
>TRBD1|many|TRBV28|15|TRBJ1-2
TGTGCCAGCAGCACACGGACAGGCCAAAACTATGGCTACACCTTC
CASSTRTGQNYGYTF
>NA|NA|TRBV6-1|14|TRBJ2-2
TGTGCCAGCAGTCCCTGGCGGTACACCGGGGAGCTGTTTTTT
CASSPWRYTGELFF
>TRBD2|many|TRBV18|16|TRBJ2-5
TGTGCCAGCTCACCCAGGCTAGCGGAAATTCAAGAGACCCAGTACTTC
CASSPRLAEIQETQYF
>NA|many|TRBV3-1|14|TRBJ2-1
TGTGCCAGCAGCCAAGATCTAGCGAGCAATGAGCAGTTCTTC
CASSQDLASNEQFF
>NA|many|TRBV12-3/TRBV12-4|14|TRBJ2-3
TGTGCCAGCAGTTTAATACTAGCCGCAGATACGCAGTATTTT
CASSLILAADTQYF
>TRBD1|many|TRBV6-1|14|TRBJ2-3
TGTGCCAGTAGAAAGGGGGCAAGTATGGATACGCAGTATTTT
CASRKGASMDTQYF
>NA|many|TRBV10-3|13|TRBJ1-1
TGTGCCATCAGTGATCATCAGGGCCGAGAAGCTTTCTTT
CAISDHQGREAFF
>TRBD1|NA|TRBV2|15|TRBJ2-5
TGTGCCAGCAGAGCCCAGGACAGGGGGCCAGAGACCCAGTACTTC
CASRAQDRGPETQYF
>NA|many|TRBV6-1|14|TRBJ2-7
TGTGCCAGCAGTGAAGCGGGCGGCTCCTACGAGCAGTACTTC
CASSEAGGSYEQYF
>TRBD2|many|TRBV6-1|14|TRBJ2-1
TGTGCCATCTCTCTAGCGGGGGGCTACAATGAGCAGTTCTTC
CAISLAGGYNEQFF
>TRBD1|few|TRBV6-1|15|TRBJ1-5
TGTGCCAGCACCCGCGAGGGGGCCCTCAATCAGCCCCAGCATTTT
CASTREGALNQPQHF